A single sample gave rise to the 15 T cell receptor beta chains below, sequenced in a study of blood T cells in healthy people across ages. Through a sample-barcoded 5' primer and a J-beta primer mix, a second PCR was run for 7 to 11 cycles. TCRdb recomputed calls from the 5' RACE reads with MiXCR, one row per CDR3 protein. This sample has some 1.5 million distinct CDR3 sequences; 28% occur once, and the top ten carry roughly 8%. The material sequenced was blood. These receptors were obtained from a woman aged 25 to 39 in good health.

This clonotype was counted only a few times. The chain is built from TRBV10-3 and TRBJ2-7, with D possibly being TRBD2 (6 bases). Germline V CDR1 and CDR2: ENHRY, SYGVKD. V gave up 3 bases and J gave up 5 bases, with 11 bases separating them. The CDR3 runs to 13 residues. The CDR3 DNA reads TGTGCCATCAGTGAATCCGAGCGGGACGAGCAGTACTTC. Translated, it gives CAISESERDEQYF.

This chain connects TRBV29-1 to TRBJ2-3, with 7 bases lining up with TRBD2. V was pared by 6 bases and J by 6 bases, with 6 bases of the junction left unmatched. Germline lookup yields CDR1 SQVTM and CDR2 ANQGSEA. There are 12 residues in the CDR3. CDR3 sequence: CSVGQGGDTQYF. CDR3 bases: TGCAGCGTGGGGCAGGGAGGGGATACGCAGTATTTT.

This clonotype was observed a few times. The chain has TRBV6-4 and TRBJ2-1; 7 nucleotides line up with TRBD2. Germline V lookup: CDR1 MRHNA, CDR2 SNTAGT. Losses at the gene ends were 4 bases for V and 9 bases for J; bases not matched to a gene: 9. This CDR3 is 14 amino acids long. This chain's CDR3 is CASSASGDRGEQFF. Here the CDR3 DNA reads TGTGCCAGCAGTGCCAGCGGGGATAGGGGTGAGCAGTTCTTC.

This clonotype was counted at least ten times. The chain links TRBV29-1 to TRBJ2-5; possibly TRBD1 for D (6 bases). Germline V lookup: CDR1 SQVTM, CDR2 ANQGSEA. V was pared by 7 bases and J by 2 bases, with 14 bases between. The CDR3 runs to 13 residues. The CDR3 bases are TGCAGCGCCACGACGGGACAACAAGAGACCCAGTACTTC. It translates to CSATTGQQETQYF.

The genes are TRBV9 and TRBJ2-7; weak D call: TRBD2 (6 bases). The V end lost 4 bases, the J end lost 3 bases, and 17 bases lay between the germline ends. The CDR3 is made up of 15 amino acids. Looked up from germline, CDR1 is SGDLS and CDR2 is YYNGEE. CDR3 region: CASSRVGGEGYEQYF. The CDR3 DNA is TGTGCCAGCAGCAGGGTGGGGGGAGAGGGCTACGAGCAGTACTTC. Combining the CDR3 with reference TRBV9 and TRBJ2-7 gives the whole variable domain DSGVTQTPKHLITATGQRVTLRCSPRSGDLSVYWYQQSLDQGLQFLIQYYNGEERAKGNILERFSAQQFPDLHSELNLSSLELGDSALYFCASSRVGGEGYEQYFGPGTRLTVT.

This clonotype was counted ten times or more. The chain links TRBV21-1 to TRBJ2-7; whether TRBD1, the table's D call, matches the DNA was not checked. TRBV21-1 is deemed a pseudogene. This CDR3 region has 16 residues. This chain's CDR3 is CASSKKNQWGPYEQYF. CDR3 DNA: TGTGCCAGCAGCAAGAAGAATCAATGGGGACCCTACGAGCAGTACTTC.

The CDR3 DNA is TGCGCCAGCAGCCAACAGGTATCCTGCAATGAGCAGTACTTC. It specifies CASSQQVSCNEQYF. The chain uses TRBV4-1 and TRBJ2-1; D not certain. The DNA matches TRBJ2-7 better at its end, which makes the J call doubtful. CDR1 and CDR2 from the germline V gene are MGHRA and YSYEKL. The CDR3 covers 14 residues.

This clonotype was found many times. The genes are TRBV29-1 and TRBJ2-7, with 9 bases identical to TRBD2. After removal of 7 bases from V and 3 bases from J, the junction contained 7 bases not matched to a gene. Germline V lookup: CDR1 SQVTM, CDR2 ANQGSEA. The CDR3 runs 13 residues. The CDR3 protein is CSALTSGYYEQYF. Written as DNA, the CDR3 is TGCAGCGCCCTGACTAGCGGATACTACGAGCAGTACTTC.

CDR3 sequence reads: CASSPGVIAYEQYF. CDR3 coding DNA: TGTGCCAGCAGCCCCGGTGTGATCGCCTACGAGCAGTACTTC. J is TRBJ2-7 and V is TRBV6-6, with unresolved D. The CDR3 has 14 residues. The germline V gene encodes CDR1 MNHNY and CDR2 SVGAGI (reference sequence). The V gene lost 6 bases and the J gene lost 2 bases, with 14 bases spanning the gap.

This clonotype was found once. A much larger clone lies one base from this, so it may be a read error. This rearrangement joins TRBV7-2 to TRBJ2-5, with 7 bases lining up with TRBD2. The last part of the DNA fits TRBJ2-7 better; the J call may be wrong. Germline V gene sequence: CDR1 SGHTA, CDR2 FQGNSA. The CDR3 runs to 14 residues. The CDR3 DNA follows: TGTGCCAGCAGCCCCGGACTAGGTCGCTCCGAGCAGTACTTC. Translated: CASSPGLGRSEQYF.

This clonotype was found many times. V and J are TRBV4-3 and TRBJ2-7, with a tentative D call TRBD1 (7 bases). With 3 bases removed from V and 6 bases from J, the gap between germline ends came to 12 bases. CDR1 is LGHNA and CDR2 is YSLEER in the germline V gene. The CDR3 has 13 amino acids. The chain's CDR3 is CASSQQGGGEQYF. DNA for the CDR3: TGCGCCAGCAGCCAGCAGGGGGGAGGCGAGCAGTACTTC.

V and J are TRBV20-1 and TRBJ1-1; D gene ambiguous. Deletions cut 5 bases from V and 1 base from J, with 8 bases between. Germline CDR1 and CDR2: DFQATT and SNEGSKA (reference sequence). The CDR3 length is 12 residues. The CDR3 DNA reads TGCAGTGCTCCAATACAGAACACTGAAGCTTTCTTT. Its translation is CSAPIQNTEAFF.

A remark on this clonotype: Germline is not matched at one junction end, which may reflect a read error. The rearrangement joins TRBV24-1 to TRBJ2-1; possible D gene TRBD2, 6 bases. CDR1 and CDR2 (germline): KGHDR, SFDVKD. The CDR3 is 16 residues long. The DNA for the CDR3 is TGTGTCACCAGTGATCCCGGGGGTAGCTCCTACAATGAGCAGTTCTTC. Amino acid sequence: CVTSDPGGSSYNEQFF.

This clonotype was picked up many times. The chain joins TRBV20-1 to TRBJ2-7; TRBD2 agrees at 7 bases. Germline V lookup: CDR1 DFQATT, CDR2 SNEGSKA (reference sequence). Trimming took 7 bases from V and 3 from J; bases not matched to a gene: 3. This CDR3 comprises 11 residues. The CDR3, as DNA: TGCAGTGGACTAGCCAGCTACGAGCAGTACTTC. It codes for CSGLASYEQYF.

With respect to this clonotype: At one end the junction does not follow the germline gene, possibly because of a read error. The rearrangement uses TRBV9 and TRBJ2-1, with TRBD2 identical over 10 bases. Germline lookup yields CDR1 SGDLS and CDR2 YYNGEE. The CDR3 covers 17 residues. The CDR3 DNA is TGTGTCAGCAGCGTATGTCTAGCGGGGGCGGGGATGGATGAGCAGTTCTTC. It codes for CVSSVCLAGAGMDEQFF. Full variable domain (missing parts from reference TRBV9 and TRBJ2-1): DSGVTQTPKHLITATGQRVTLRCSPRSGDLSVYWYQQSLDQGLQFLIQYYNGEERAKGNILERFSAQQFPDLHSELNLSSLELGDSALYFCVSSVCLAGAGMDEQFFGPGTRLTVL.